These 9 T cell receptor beta chains originate from one sample sequenced in a study of blood T cell repertoires in COVID-19 (dated by TCRdb to the early 2020s). Preparation of the library involved the immunoSEQ multiplex PCR assay. The source is immuneACCESS, and TCRdb retained only in-frame sequences with V and J called. Part of the clones is not carried over; for the studies checked, unresolved V genes explain less than half of this, and the remainder is unexplained. This sample comprises 310,000 or so clones, about 91% of them detected only once. The ten largest clones take up 8.9% of the sample. The source material was PBMCs or T cells enriched from blood (not recorded which). These receptors were taken from a woman in her late teens or twenties who had recovered from COVID-19.

The chain carries TRBV28 and TRBJ1-2, with unresolved D. Looked up from germline, CDR1 is MDHEN and CDR2 is SYDVKM. This CDR3 has 13 amino acids. Deletions cut 1 base from V and 3 bases from J, with 6 bases between. The CDR3 reads CASSLFGDYGYTF. DNA of the CDR3: TGTGCCAGCAGTTTATTCGGTGACTATGGCTACACCTTC.

The genes are TRBV10-3 and TRBJ1-4; TRBD1 might be the D (5 bases). From germline, CDR1 is ENHRY and CDR2 SYGVKD. This CDR3 contains 15 residues. With 2 bases removed from V and 3 bases from J, the gap between germline ends came to 10 bases. In DNA form, the CDR3 reads TGTGCCATCAGTGAGCACCAGGGATCTAATGAAAAACTGTTTTTT. Translation: CAISEHQGSNEKLFF.

V gene TRBV7-2 combines with J gene TRBJ2-5; the D is unclear. V shed 3 bases and J shed 0 bases, with 8 bases lying between them. CDR1 is SGHTA, CDR2 FQGNSA, per germline. This CDR3 has 14 residues. The chain's CDR3 is CASSFERYQETQYF. The CDR3 nucleotides are TGTGCCAGCAGCTTCGAGCGATACCAAGAGACCCAGTACTTC.

The chain uses TRBV7-2 and TRBJ1-5; D remains ambiguous. This CDR3 comprises 15 residues. Between the trimmed V and J ends, which lost 3 bases and 3 bases, there was a span of 12 bases. The germline V gene encodes CDR1 SGHTA and CDR2 FQGNSA. Here the CDR3 reads CASSFFTADNQPQHF. DNA for the CDR3: TGTGCCAGCAGCTTTTTTACAGCGGACAATCAGCCCCAGCATTTT.

The V gene is TRBV28, the J gene TRBJ1-1; D is unresolved. The CDR3 is made up of 11 amino acids. Germline V gene data show CDR1 as MDHEN and CDR2 as SYDVKM. Trimming removed 6 bases at V and 2 bases at J, with 4 bases between. CDR3 in amino acids: CASRLNTEAFF. CDR3 bases: TGTGCCAGCAGGCTAAACACTGAAGCTTTCTTT.

V is TRBV5-6 and J is TRBJ2-7; TRBD1 might be the D (5 bases). Germline CDR1 reads SGHDT; CDR2 reads YYEEEE. The CDR3 has 15 residues. Trimming cost V 1 base and J 2 bases, with 13 bases left between them. In DNA form, the CDR3 reads TGTGCCAGCAGCTTGATGGTAGACAGCGCCTACGAGCAGTACTTC. Amino acids: CASSLMVDSAYEQYF.

The chain combines TRBV7-9 with TRBJ1-2, with D possibly being TRBD1 (5 bases). The V end lost 0 bases, the J end lost 6 bases, and 11 bases lay between the germline ends. CDR3 length: 14 residues. CDR1 is SEHNR, CDR2 FQNEAQ, per germline (reference sequence). CDR3 sequence reads: CASSLAVRVNGYTF. The CDR3 nucleotides are TGTGCCAGCAGCTTAGCAGTCAGGGTAAATGGCTACACCTTC.

CDR3 protein: CASSVGSGFYNEQFF. The CDR3 DNA sequence: TGTGCCAGCAGCGTTGGATCAGGATTCTACAATGAGCAGTTCTTC. V is TRBV9 and J is TRBJ2-1; no clear D. The CDR3 has 15 residues. Germline CDR1 and CDR2: SGDLS and YYNGEE. Between the trimmed V and J ends, which lost 2 bases and 3 bases, there was a span of 12 bases.

The CDR3 nucleotides are TGTGCCAGCATTATCGGGGGGTGGACTGAAGCTTTCTTT. The encoded protein is CASIIGGWTEAFF. The V call is TRBV28, the J call TRBJ1-1, with a weak D call TRBD1 (5 bases). Trimming removed 7 bases from V and 5 bases from J, with 14 bases in between. CDR3 length: 13 amino acids. Germline loops: CDR1 MDHEN, CDR2 SYDVKM.